Listed here are 19 T cell receptor beta chains from one sample, sequenced in a study of cytomegalovirus exposure and HLA in healthy donors. Primers included in the PCR were 60 Vbeta and 13 Jbeta primers. Libraries were prepared by immunoSEQ multiplex PCR; TCRdb keeps only in-frame clonotypes and omits some of them. The table has roughly 170,000 clones, roughly 82% seen once. The sequenced sample consisted of PBMCs. The source of these receptors is a girl aged 2 to 10 in good health and CMV-seropositive.

This chain connects TRBV28 to TRBJ2-3, with D perhaps matching TRBD2 (5 bases). The germline V and J ends were trimmed by 5 bases and 7 bases, with 25 bases remaining between them. This CDR3 is 17 amino acids long. Germline lookup yields CDR1 MDHEN and CDR2 SYDVKM. In DNA, the CDR3 is TGTGCCAGCAGTCTTCCTCGAGGGCGGCTGAGAGAGAATACGCAGTATTTT. It encodes CASSLPRGRLRENTQYF.

The genes are TRBV7-2 and TRBJ2-3; D possibly corresponds to TRBD1 (5 bases). V lost 1 base, J lost 6 bases, and 11 bases lay in between. Germline CDR1 reads SGHTA; CDR2 reads FQGNSA. CDR3 length: 14 residues. CDR3 coding DNA: TGTGCCAGCAGCTTAGGGGGCGTCCGTGATACGCAGTATTTT. Translation: CASSLGGVRDTQYF.

This clone was observed a handful of times. The V gene is TRBV6-1, the J gene TRBJ1-2, with D perhaps matching TRBD1 (5 bases). CDR3 size: 13 residues. Trimming cost V 6 bases and J 8 bases, with 16 bases left between them. Germline CDR1 MNHNS, CDR2 SASEGT. The CDR3 sequence is CASRLSRVEGYTF. CDR3 DNA sequence: TGTGCCAGCAGATTGTCCAGGGTTGAGGGCTACACCTTC.

The chain has TRBV6-4 and TRBJ1-2, with 8 bases that match TRBD1. Trimming took 3 bases from V and 7 from J; bases not matched to a gene: 4. Germline V gene data show CDR1 as MRHNA and CDR2 as SNTAGT. CDR3 length: 13 amino acids. The CDR3 loop reads CASSEQGEAGYTF. Written as DNA, the CDR3 is TGTGCCAGCAGTGAACAGGGGGAAGCTGGCTACACCTTC.

The rearrangement uses TRBV11-3 and TRBJ1-1, with a weak D call TRBD1 (5 bases). CDR1 is SGHNT and CDR2 is YENEEA in the germline V gene. The V end lost 5 bases, the J end lost 2 bases, and 18 bases lay between the germline ends. There are 16 residues in the CDR3. The CDR3 sequence: CASSTTAGGLNTEAFF. The CDR3 region has the DNA TGTGCCAGCAGCACTACCGCCGGGGGACTAAACACTGAAGCTTTCTTT.

This chain connects TRBV14 to TRBJ2-1, with 10 bases matching TRBD1. Unmatched junction bases numbered 6, after V lost 3 bases and J lost 4 bases. CDR3 length: 16 amino acids. Germline V gene data show CDR1 as SGHDN and CDR2 as FVKESK. CDR3 sequence: CASSHLPGQGYNEQFF. The CDR3 DNA reads as TGTGCCAGCAGCCACCTACCGGGACAGGGGTACAATGAGCAGTTCTTC.

J is TRBJ2-2 and V is TRBV7-8; 9 nucleotides align to TRBD1. The ends lost 3 bases at V and 7 bases at J; junction bases unmatched: 3. This CDR3 region has 14 residues. Germline V gives CDR1 SGHVS, CDR2 FQNEAQ. The CDR3 spells CASSLDRGVGELFF. In nucleotides, the CDR3 is TGTGCCAGCAGCTTGGACAGGGGTGTCGGGGAGCTGTTTTTT.

This clone has a single count. The rearrangement links TRBV19 to TRBJ1-4; D is unclear. CDR3 size: 14 residues. Trimming removed 5 bases from V and 6 bases from J, with 13 bases in between. Germline CDR1 reads LNHDA; CDR2 reads SQIVND (reference sequence). CDR3 sequence: CASSRPAGYEKLFF. The CDR3 DNA is TGTGCCAGTAGTCGTCCGGCGGGGTATGAAAAACTGTTTTTT.

The genes are TRBV28 and TRBJ1-2; D gene uncertain. V lost 3 bases and J 8 bases, leaving 13 bases between the germline ends. Per the germline V gene, CDR1 is MDHEN and CDR2 is SYDVKM. This CDR3 has 13 amino acids. As DNA, the CDR3 is TGTGCCAGCAGTTTTGCGGGCCGGGAAGGCTACACCTTC. Protein sequence: CASSFAGREGYTF.

This sequence joins TRBV6-5 and TRBJ2-7; 12 positions agree with TRBD1. CDR3 length: 14 residues. Trimming removed 5 bases from V and 5 bases from J; junction bases left unmatched: 4. The germline V gene has CDR1 MNHEY and CDR2 SVGAGI. The CDR3 region has the DNA TGTGCCAGCAGTCGGGACAGGGGGCTCCACGAGCAGTACTTC. Protein: CASSRDRGLHEQYF.

The gene calls are TRBV5-1 and TRBJ2-2; TRBD1 agrees at 8 bases. The germline gives CDR1 SGHRS, CDR2 YFSETQ. V shed 6 bases and J 1 base; nucleotides not matched to a gene: 5. This CDR3 is 15 amino acids long. This CDR3 is CASNRGQGNTGELFF. CDR3 bases: TGCGCCAGCAACCGAGGACAGGGGAACACCGGGGAGCTGTTTTTT. Based on the CDR3 plus reference TRBV5-1 and TRBJ2-2, the full variable domain is KAGVTQTPRYLIKTRGQQVTLSCSPISGHRSVSWYQQTPGQGLQFLFEYFSETQRNKGNFPGRFSGRQFSNSRSEMNVSTLELGDSALYLCASNRGQGNTGELFFGEGSRLTVL.

The chain carries TRBV4-1 and TRBJ1-4, with 9 nucleotides matching TRBD1. The CDR3 sequence is 16 residues long. Trimming at V came to 1 base and at J to 8 bases, leaving 8 bases not matched to a gene. The germline V gene encodes CDR1 MGHRA and CDR2 YSYEKL. The chain's CDR3 is CASSQVSGTGREKLFF. The CDR3, as DNA: TGCGCCAGCAGCCAAGTATCCGGGACAGGGAGAGAAAAACTGTTTTTT.

The V call is TRBV9, the J call TRBJ1-1, with 11 bases identical to TRBD1. This CDR3 contains 18 residues. V was clipped by 5 bases and J by 1 base; unmatched bases: 13. In germline, CDR1 is SGDLS, CDR2 YYNGEE. CDR3 loop: CASRRRQGQGGTNTEAFF. As DNA, the CDR3 is TGTGCCAGCAGAAGAAGACAGGGACAGGGGGGTACGAACACTGAAGCTTTCTTT.

The chain is built from TRBV4-1 and TRBJ2-1, with TRBD2 identical over 7 bases. V lost 4 bases, J lost 8 bases, and 11 bases stayed unmatched. Germline-derived CDR1 and CDR2 are MGHRA and YSYEKL. This CDR3 comprises 15 residues. For the CDR3, the DNA is TGCGCCAGCAGCCGAGCCGGGACTAATGGCTATGAGCAGTTCTTC. This codes for CASSRAGTNGYEQFF.

This clone was found once. The chain links TRBV29-1 to TRBJ2-1, with TRBD2 identical over 10 bases. The CDR3 loop spans 12 amino acids. The germline V gene has CDR1 SQVTM and CDR2 ANQGSEA. J gave up 8 bases and V 5 bases, and 3 bases lay outside the gene matches. The CDR3 nucleotides are TGCAGCGTTATAGCGGGAGGCTATGAGCAGTTCTTC. It yields the protein CSVIAGGYEQFF.

The rearrangement links TRBV5-1 to TRBJ2-4; 12 bases are shared with TRBD2. Germline CDR1 SGHRS, CDR2 YFSETQ. The CDR3 length is 12 residues. J lost 16 bases, V lost 4 bases, and 6 bases had no gene match. Here the CDR3 DNA reads TGCGCCAGCAGCGAAACTAGCGGGGGGTTATACTTC. Its protein product is CASSETSGGLYF. The variable domain in full, completed from reference TRBV5-1 and TRBJ2-4, reads KAGVTQTPRYLIKTRGQQVTLSCSPISGHRSVSWYQQTPGQGLQFLFEYFSETQRNKGNFPGRFSGRQFSNSRSEMNVSTLELGDSALYLCASSETSGGLYFGAGTRLSVL.

This rearrangement joins TRBV4-1 to TRBJ1-2; 11 bases line up with TRBD1. The CDR3 consists of 18 residues. J was trimmed by 8 bases and V by 0 bases; bases with no gene match: 14. Germline V gene lookup returns CDR1 MGHRA and CDR2 YSYEKL. DNA for the CDR3: TGCGCCAGCAGCCAAGACCCTGGGACAGGGGGAGCTTCGGGAGGCTACACCTTC. It specifies CASSQDPGTGGASGGYTF.

The CDR3 protein is CASSSDSGYEQYF. The CDR3 DNA follows: TGTGCCAGCTCTAGCGACAGTGGCTACGAGCAGTACTTC. The J gene is TRBJ2-7, the V gene TRBV6-1; possible D gene TRBD2, 6 bases. The CDR3 spans 13 residues. V dropped 8 bases and J dropped 3 bases, with 14 bases sitting between them. Germline-derived CDR1 and CDR2 are MNHNS and SASEGT.

This chain links TRBV5-1 with TRBJ2-7; D might be TRBD1 (6 bases). This CDR3 has 14 residues. V dropped 4 bases and J dropped 0 bases, with 11 bases sitting between them. Germline V gene data show CDR1 as SGHRS and CDR2 as YFSETQ. DNA of the CDR3: TGCGCCAGCAGCGGAGGACAGATCTCCTACGAGCAGTACTTC. Amino acids: CASSGGQISYEQYF.